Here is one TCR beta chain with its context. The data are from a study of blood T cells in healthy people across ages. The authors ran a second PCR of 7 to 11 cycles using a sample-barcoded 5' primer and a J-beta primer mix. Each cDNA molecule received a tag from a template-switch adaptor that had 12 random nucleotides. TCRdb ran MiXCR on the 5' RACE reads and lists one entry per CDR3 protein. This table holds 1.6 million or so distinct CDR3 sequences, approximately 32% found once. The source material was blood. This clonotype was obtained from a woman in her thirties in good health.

The CDR3 region has the DNA TGTGCCAGCAGCTTACAAGGGACGCCCAAAGAGACCCAGTACTTC. Protein: CASSLQGTPKETQYF. The chain has TRBV7-2 and TRBJ2-5; possibly TRBD1 or TRBD2 for D (5 bases each). Per germline, CDR1 SGHTA and CDR2 FQGNSA. V was trimmed by 2 bases and J by 3 bases, leaving 13 bases between them. The CDR3 spans 15 residues.